The 4 T cell receptor beta chains given below trace back to one sample, sequenced in a study of metastatic and nonmetastatic thyroid tumors. Patients had received no treatment of any kind before thyroid surgery. TCRdb called clones again from the PCR reads with MiXCR. Among about 25,000 clones listed, 20% to 25% were seen once. Sequencing used adjacent normal tissue. These receptors were obtained from a female donor with papillary thyroid cancer or a benign thyroid nodule (not recorded which). Some clones in this sample may be carry-over from other donors' samples.

This clone was detected ten times or more. The V call is TRBV28, the J call TRBJ2-3; tentatively, D is TRBD1 (6 bases). Germline values: CDR1 MDHEN, CDR2 SYDVKM. Trimming removed 6 bases at V and 1 base at J, with 11 bases between. The CDR3 is 14 residues long. The CDR3 reads CASRKTGRTDTQYF. The CDR3 nucleotides read TGTGCCAGCAGAAAGACAGGCCGCACAGATACGCAGTATTTT. Combining the CDR3 with reference TRBV28 and TRBJ2-3 gives the whole variable domain DVKVTQSSRYLVKRTGEKVFLECVQDMDHENMFWYRQDPGLGLRLIYFSYDVKMKEKGDIPEGYSVSREKKERFSLILESASTNQTSMYLCASRKTGRTDTQYFGPGTRLTVL.

The sample holds many counts of this clone. This rearrangement joins TRBV7-3 to TRBJ1-2; the match to TRBD1 covers 8 bases. V was clipped by 5 bases and J by 7 bases; unmatched bases: 6. CDR1 SGHTA and CDR2 FQGTGA come from the germline V gene. The CDR3 contains 13 residues. The DNA for the CDR3 is TGTGCCAGCAGCCGGGACAGGAACAGTGGCTACACCTTC. Its translation: CASSRDRNSGYTF.

Turning to this clone: The junction and the germline gene differ at one end; a read error may be behind it. The rearrangement links TRBV5-1 to TRBJ2-1, with D maybe TRBD1 (6 bases). CDR1 and CDR2 from the germline V gene are SGHRS and YFSETQ. CDR3 size: 15 residues. This chain's CDR3 is CASSFVGGTSNEQLF. The DNA of the CDR3 is TGCGCCAGCAGCTTTGTGGGTGGGACAAGCAATGAGCAGTTATTC.

This clone was seen a handful of times. This rearrangement joins TRBV27 to TRBJ1-1, with a possible D match to TRBD1 (6 bases). This CDR3 is 16 amino acids long. Germline CDR1 is MNHEY and CDR2 is SMNVEV (reference sequence). Deletions cut 4 bases from V and 10 bases from J, with 25 bases between. The CDR3, as DNA: TGTGCCAGCAGTTCAGTGCGGGCAGGGGCATCGGGACCAGCTTTCTTT. Translation: CASSSVRAGASGPAFF.